This T cell receptor (beta chain) was retrieved from a study of blood T cell repertoires in COVID-19. Germline values: CDR1 MNHEY, CDR2 SVGAGI. The CDR3 spans 15 residues. The V segment lost 4 bases and the J segment 7 bases; nucleotides outside the gene matches: 12. Profiling relied on immunoSEQ multiplex PCR, and the TCRdb table lists in-frame clones only, not all of them. The sample lists about 200,000 clones, 85% to 90% occurring once. All enrollees were roughly 18 to 90 years old and from 25 or so US areas. Clinical history as reported by participants underpinned cohort assignment. What the recovered Cohort 3 donors had was two negative PCRs, clearance, or symptom resolution.

This TCR came from a man under 40 who had recovered from COVID-19. V gene TRBV6-5 combines with J gene TRBJ2-7, with 8 bases identical to TRBD2. Sequenced material: PBMCs or T cells enriched from blood (not recorded which). The CDR3 sequence is CASSLTSAASREQYF. DNA for the CDR3: TGTGCCAGCAGTTTGACTAGCGCGGCCTCTCGTGAGCAGTACTTC.